Following are 6 T cell receptor beta chains from one sample sequenced in a study of T cell repertoires in aging, cancer and after chemotherapy (dated by TCRdb to about 2019). Instrument on record: Illumina MiSeq. Rearranged TRB sequences spanning V, D and J segments were amplified in a multiplex touch-down PCR with a mixed TRB-A/B primer pool. TCRdb reran the public reads through fastp at Q25 and MiXCR, keeping productive beta chains. Merged by CDR3 protein, the rows form single entries marked with the most common genes and DNA. The sample yields over 1,500 distinct CDR3 sequences; under 35% were counted once. The leading ten clones occupy around a quarter of the sample. TCR beta rearrangements were amplified from genomic DNA isolated from peripheral blood, not from sorted cells or RNA. Sequencing was done on a sample of blood. The source of these receptors is a human donor with a solid tumor. The donor label of this sample is uncertain.

This clonotype appeared a few times. V gene TRBV6-5 combines with J gene TRBJ1-3; D remains unclear. Germline V gene lookup returns CDR1 MNHEY and CDR2 SVGAGI. The CDR3 is 15 amino acids. The ends were cut back, 3 bases at V and 0 bases at J, with 9 bases in the middle. The CDR3 is CASSYGQDSGNTIYF. The CDR3 coding sequence is TGTGCCAGCAGTTATGGTCAGGACTCTGGAAACACCATATATTTT.

This chain connects TRBV11-3 to TRBJ2-3, with D unclear. The CDR3 extends over 14 amino acids. Trimming removed 2 bases at V and 6 bases at J, with 12 bases between. Germline assignment: CDR1 SGHNT and CDR2 YENEEA. Here the CDR3 reads CASSLSAAQDTQYF. The CDR3 DNA is TGTGCCAGCAGCTTATCAGCCGCGCAGGATACGCAGTATTTT.

The chain employs TRBV6-6 and TRBJ2-7; 11 bases are a match to TRBD2. Germline V CDR1 and CDR2: MNHNY, SVGAGI (reference sequence). There are 19 residues in the CDR3. The V gene end was trimmed by 0 bases and the J gene end by 0 bases; junction bases not matched to a gene: 10. The CDR3 here is CASSYSRSATSGISYEQYF. CDR3 DNA: TGTGCCAGCAGTTACTCTCGATCAGCGACTAGCGGGATCTCCTACGAGCAGTACTTC.

This clonotype was found a few times. The gene calls are TRBV20-1 and TRBJ1-4; 9 bases map to TRBD1. The CDR3 runs to 12 residues. The germline V gene has CDR1 DFQATT and CDR2 SNEGSKA (reference sequence). V trimming: 5 bases; J trimming: 13 bases; junction bases outside the gene matches: 8. CDR3 residues: CSALPGQGSLFF. As DNA, the CDR3 is TGCAGTGCTCTTCCGGGACAGGGTTCACTGTTTTTT.

This clonotype was seen more than once but under ten times. The rearrangement links TRBV20-1 to TRBJ1-5; D is unclear. This CDR3 spans 13 amino acids. Trimming shortened V by 0 bases and J by 4 bases, and 7 bases separated the two germline ends. From germline, CDR1 is DFQATT and CDR2 SNEGSKA (reference sequence). CDR3 sequence reads: CSARDRTNQPQHF. CDR3 DNA: TGCAGTGCTAGAGATCGGACTAATCAGCCCCAGCATTTT.

This clonotype was counted between two and nine times. The chain joins TRBV10-1 to TRBJ2-7; 7 bases map to TRBD1. This CDR3 comprises 15 residues. Trimming removed 0 bases from V and 4 bases from J; junction bases left unmatched: 6. Germline-derived CDR1 and CDR2 are WNHNN and SYGVQD (reference sequence). DNA for the CDR3: TGCGCCAGCAGTGAGTCGGATCAGACAGGGTACGAGCAGTACTTC. Translated, it gives CASSESDQTGYEQYF.